This T cell receptor (beta chain) is drawn from a study of monozygotic twins with inflammatory bowel disease. The CDR3 runs to 14 residues. Study-level points and caveats: Possibly because of limited power, concordant and discordant twins showed no difference in repertoire similarity.

Details on this clonotype: Its specificity is not known.

Reanalyzing the 5' RACE reads, TCRdb keeps one entry per CDR3 protein, without DNA. Its clone listing holds about 450,000 distinct CDR3 sequences. The sequence was obtained from a human donor with ulcerative colitis or Crohn's disease, or a healthy co-twin of an affected twin (not recorded which). Sequencing used blood. The chain uses TRBV12-3 or TRBV12-4 and TRBJ1-2; as DNA is missing, the TRBD1 call by TCRdb cannot be tested. CDR3 in amino acids: CASSFRDRAYGYTF.